This T cell receptor beta chain originates from a study of cytomegalovirus exposure and HLA in healthy donors. The length of the CDR3 is 13 residues. The V end was cut by 2 bases, the J end by 5 bases, with 9 bases between. The germline CDR1 and CDR2 sequences are KGHSH and LQKENI. The study ran its PCR with 60 Vbeta and 13 Jbeta primers. TCRdb's table, derived via immunoSEQ multiplex PCR, lists solely in-frame clones and lacks some. The sample lists under 200,000 clones; approximately 80% were seen once. This clone has a single count. The chain couples TRBV18 to TRBJ2-5; D possibly corresponds to TRBD1 (6 bases). Sequencing was done on a sample of PBMCs. This sequence originates from a male donor in good health and CMV-seropositive. The CDR3 coding sequence is TGTGCCAGCTCACCATATGGACAGGAGACCCAGTACTTC. Its translation is CASSPYGQETQYF.